Following are 9 T cell receptor beta chains from one sample sequenced in a study of T-cell reconstitution after alpha-beta-depleted transplantation in children. A library of TCRbeta sequences, prepared with unique molecular identifiers, was generated. One entry per CDR3 protein results from TCRdb running MiXCR on the PCR reads. The sample comprises 490,000 or so distinct CDR3 sequences, roughly an eighth of which are singletons, and over 5.5% rests with the top ten. Sequencing was performed on PBMCs from the stem cell graft donor, taken from the stem cell graft. These receptors all stem from a human donor who donated a stem cell graft to a child with combined immunodeficiency.

In DNA form, the CDR3 reads TGTGCCATCAGTGATTTCGGGGCCCCCTACGAGCAGTACTTC. This gives the protein CAISDFGAPYEQYF. V and J are TRBV10-3 and TRBJ2-7; either TRBD1 or TRBD2 may supply D (5 bases each). Trimming stripped 3 bases from V and 2 bases from J, with 11 bases between. Looked up from germline, CDR1 is ENHRY and CDR2 is SYGVKD. The CDR3 length is 14 residues.

This clonotype was seen more than once but under ten times. This chain joins TRBV20-1 and TRBJ2-1, with D unclear. V dropped 7 bases and J dropped 0 bases, with 7 bases sitting between them. The CDR3 has 12 residues. Germline V lookup: CDR1 DFQATT, CDR2 SNEGSKA (reference sequence). For the CDR3, the DNA is TGCAGTGGATGGAGCTCCTACAATGAGCAGTTCTTC. As protein: CSGWSSYNEQFF.

Only a few counts were recorded for this clonotype. The chain joins TRBV12-3 or TRBV12-4 to TRBJ2-1; D not resolved. The V gene lost 5 bases and the J gene lost 11 bases, with 13 bases spanning the gap. This CDR3 has 12 residues. For the CDR3, the DNA is TGTGCCAGCAGTCCAGACCCCTCGAAGCAGTTCTTC. Its translation is CASSPDPSKQFF.

The chain is built from TRBV29-1 and TRBJ2-3; 8 positions match TRBD2. The CDR3 has 14 amino acids. Germline assignment: CDR1 SQVTM and CDR2 ANQGSEA. Trimming cost V 6 bases and J 2 bases; bases outside gene matches: 7. The CDR3 DNA is TGCAGCGTCCGGGGGGGGACTTACACAGATACGCAGTATTTT. This codes for CSVRGGTYTDTQYF.

There are a few counts of this clonotype. V gene TRBV18 combines with J gene TRBJ2-1; D is unresolved. This CDR3 contains 15 residues. Looked up from germline, CDR1 is KGHSH and CDR2 is LQKENI. The V end lost 1 base, the J end lost 2 bases, and 9 bases lay between the germline ends. CDR3 in amino acids: CASSPQRPPYNEQFF. CDR3 in DNA: TGTGCCAGCTCACCACAGCGCCCACCCTACAATGAGCAGTTCTTC.

The CDR3 DNA reads TGCGCCAGCAGCATCGCCCCGGGTGACACTCTACAGGACTACGAGCAGTACTTC. It encodes CASSIAPGDTLQDYEQYF. The V call is TRBV5-1, the J call TRBJ2-7, with D tentatively TRBD1 (5 bases). With 4 bases removed from V and 3 bases from J, the gap between germline ends came to 26 bases. The CDR3 is made up of 18 amino acids. Germline V gene lookup returns CDR1 SGHRS and CDR2 YFSETQ.

CDR3: CSVRLAGGDTQYF. The DNA for the CDR3 is TGCAGCGTTCGACTAGCGGGTGGTGATACGCAGTATTTT. The chain joins TRBV29-1 to TRBJ2-3; 10 bases map to TRBD2. V lost 5 bases and J lost 6; bases outside the gene matches: 5. Germline V gives CDR1 SQVTM, CDR2 ANQGSEA. This CDR3 has 13 residues.

The sample holds a few counts of this clonotype. CDR3 region: CSVLGVAGPRGTQYF. For the CDR3, the DNA is TGCAGCGTCCTCGGGGTAGCGGGGCCTCGGGGGACCCAGTACTTC. The chain uses TRBV29-1 and TRBJ2-5; 8 bases match TRBD2. V gave up 6 bases and J gave up 7 bases; unmatched junction bases: 16. The length of the CDR3 is 15 residues. Germline CDR1 reads SQVTM; CDR2 reads ANQGSEA.

This clonotype was detected many times. This rearrangement joins TRBV12-3 or TRBV12-4 to TRBJ2-2; D unresolved. The ends were cut back, 8 bases at V and 7 bases at J, with 11 bases in the middle. The CDR3 consists of 12 residues. The CDR3 nucleotides read TGTGCCAGCTCCCTACTGGGCGGGGAGCTGTTTTTT. This sequence encodes CASSLLGGELFF.